These T cell receptor beta chains were read from a single sample in a study of blood T cell repertoires in COVID-19. Profiled with immunoSEQ multiplex PCR; TCRdb holds only in-frame clones, not every one. Among 190,000 or so clones listed, about 80% were seen once. Specimen: peripheral blood. These receptors came from a human donor with acute or convalescent COVID-19. The donor label of this sample is uncertain. The CDR3 runs from the conserved cysteine through the conserved F or W. A D gene is named only where the DNA matches it firmly. Size tells how often a clone was seen (once, few, many) or the class of an expanded clone, and some rows leave it out.

clone size	V gene	J gene	D gene	CDR3 DNA	CDR3 protein
-	TRBV7-2	TRBJ1-2	-	TGTGCCAGCAGCTTCGGACAGCTGGGCGGCTACACCTTC	CASSFGQLGGYTF
-	TRBV6-5	TRBJ1-2	TRBD1	TGTGCCAGCAGTTCTCAGGGGCAGGGGGCGGGCTACACCTTC	CASSSQGQGAGYTF
-	TRBV7-2	TRBJ2-7	-	TGTGCCAGCAGCTTAGACGGGAGTGGAGACGAGCAGTACTTC	CASSLDGSGDEQYF
-	TRBV28	TRBJ2-3	-	TGTGCCAGCGAGACGGCGGGAAATACAGATACGCAGTATTTT	CASETAGNTDTQYF
-	TRBV11-3	TRBJ1-1	-	TGTGCCAGCAGCTTAGACCCAGGGACTGAAGCTTTCTTT	CASSLDPGTEAFF
-	TRBV11-2	TRBJ2-7	-	TGTGCCAGCAGCTCATCCTACGAGCAGTACTTC	CASSSSYEQYF
-	TRBV18	TRBJ2-7	TRBD1	TGTGCCAGCTCATCGCCGACAGGGCCAGCCTACGAGCAGTACTTC	CASSSPTGPAYEQYF
-	TRBV7-3	TRBJ2-3	TRBD2	TGTGCCCCCCCCCGGGAGGCGGGAGATCCAGATACGCAGTATTTT	CAPPREAGDPDTQYF
-	TRBV19	TRBJ1-5	TRBD1	TGTGCCAGTAGTCTCGGACAGGGCAATCAGCCCCAGCATTTT	CASSLGQGNQPQHF
once	TRBV5-6	TRBJ1-2	-	TGTGCCAGCAGCTTGGTTGGGGGCGCGAACTATGGCTACACCTTC	CASSLVGGANYGYTF
-	TRBV12-2	TRBJ2-5	-	TGTGCAAGTCGCTTAGCTGGGACTAGCGGGAGGTTCCAGTACTTC	CASRLAGTSGRFQYF
once	TRBV10-3	TRBJ2-5	TRBD2	TGTGCCATCAGCCCTGGGGTTAGCGGGTACTTGTACCAAGAGACCCAGTACTTC	CAISPGVSGYLYQETQYF
-	TRBV3-1/TRBV3-2	TRBJ2-1	-	TGTGCCAGCAGCCAAGATAACAGGGTGGCAGAGCAGTTCTTC	CASSQDNRVAEQFF
many	TRBV6-5	TRBJ2-1	TRBD2	TGTGCCAGCGGGTCGAGCGGGAGTACGAATGAGCAGTTCTTC	CASGSSGSTNEQFF
-	TRBV15	TRBJ2-2	-	TGTGCCACCAGCAGCCTCCGAGCCGGGGAGCTGTTTTTT	CATSSLRAGELFF